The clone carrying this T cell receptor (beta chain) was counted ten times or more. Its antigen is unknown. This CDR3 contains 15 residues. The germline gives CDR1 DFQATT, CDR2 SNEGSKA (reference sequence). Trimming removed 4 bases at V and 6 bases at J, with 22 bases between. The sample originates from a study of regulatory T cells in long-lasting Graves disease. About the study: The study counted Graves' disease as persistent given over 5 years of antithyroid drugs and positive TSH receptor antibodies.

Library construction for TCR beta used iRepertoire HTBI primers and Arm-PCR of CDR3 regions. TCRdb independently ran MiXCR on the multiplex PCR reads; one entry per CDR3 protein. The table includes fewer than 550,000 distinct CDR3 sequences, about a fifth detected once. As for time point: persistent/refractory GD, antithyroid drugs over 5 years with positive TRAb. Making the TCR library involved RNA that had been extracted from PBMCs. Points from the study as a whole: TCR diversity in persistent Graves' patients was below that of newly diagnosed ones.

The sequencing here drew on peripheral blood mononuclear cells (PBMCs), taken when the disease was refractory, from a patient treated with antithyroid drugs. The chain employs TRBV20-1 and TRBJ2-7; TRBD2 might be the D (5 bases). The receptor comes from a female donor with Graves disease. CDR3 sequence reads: CSAISPGFSHGEQYF. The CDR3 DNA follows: TGCAGTGCTATTTCCCCGGGATTCAGTCATGGCGAGCAGTACTTC.